This is a list of T cell receptor beta chains from one sample in a study of regulatory T cells in long-lasting Graves disease. TCRdb reprocessed the multiplex PCR reads with MiXCR, giving one entry per CDR3 protein. The data show 400,000 to 450,000 distinct CDR3 sequences, 14% to 15% seen once. These data also formed part of another study, on T cells in Graves' hyperthyroidism and ophthalmopathy.

The sequencing used peripheral blood mononuclear cells (PBMCs), collected at new diagnosis, from a patient treated with antithyroid drugs. The receptor set was obtained from a woman aged 25-40 years with Graves disease. The CDR3 runs from the conserved cysteine through the conserved F or W. Each record gives: D gene, V gene, J gene, clone size, CDR3 protein, CDR3 DNA. A D gene is named only where the DNA matches it firmly. Clone size is given for some rows only: seen once, a few or many times, or a class if the clone is expanded.

D: TRBD2
V: TRBV9
J: TRBJ2-5
size: many
CDR3: CASSHNPLLAAPAQETQYF
DNA: TGTGCCAGCAGCCACAATCCCCTTCTAGCGGCCCCAGCCCAAGAGACCCAGTACTTC

D: TRBD1
V: TRBV5-1
J: TRBJ2-7
size: NA
CDR3: CASSFFLGTGEHEQYF
DNA: TGCGCCAGCAGCTTCTTTCTCGGGACAGGGGAACACGAGCAGTACTTC

D: TRBD1
V: TRBV6-1
J: TRBJ2-7
size: NA
CDR3: CASNRDRAYEQYF
DNA: TGTGCCAGCAATCGGGACAGGGCCTACGAGCAGTACTTC

D: TRBD2
V: TRBV28
J: TRBJ2-5
size: NA
CDR3: CASTHFGRAWETQYF
DNA: TGTGCCAGCACCCATTTCGGGAGGGCCTGGGAGACCCAGTACTTC

D: NA
V: TRBV13
J: TRBJ2-7
size: many
CDR3: CASSLSRGPYEQYF
DNA: TGTGCCAGCAGCTTATCGCGGGGACCCTACGAGCAGTACTTC

D: NA
V: TRBV5-6
J: TRBJ2-7
size: few
CDR3: CASSLGGVTYEQYF
DNA: TGTGCCAGCAGCTTGGGCGGAGTAACCTACGAGCAGTACTTC

D: NA
V: TRBV11-2
J: TRBJ1-2
size: many
CDR3: CASSSHHGTTNYGYTF
DNA: TGTGCCAGCAGCTCCCACCACGGGACCACTAACTATGGCTACACCTTC

D: TRBD1
V: TRBV5-6
J: TRBJ1-5
size: NA
CDR3: CASTGTGNQPQHF
DNA: TGTGCCAGCACCGGGACAGGGAACCAGCCCCAGCATTTT

D: NA
V: TRBV3-1
J: TRBJ1-1
size: many
CDR3: CASSQDWRATEAFF
DNA: TGTGCCAGCAGCCAAGACTGGAGGGCCACTGAAGCTTTCTTT

D: TRBD2
V: TRBV6-2/TRBV6-3
J: TRBJ2-5
size: NA
CDR3: CASSYQRAGGPFWETQYF
DNA: TGTGCCAGCAGTTACCAAAGAGCGGGAGGGCCCTTTTGGGAGACCCAGTACTTC

D: NA
V: TRBV2
J: TRBJ1-5
size: few
CDR3: CASSEEEGGNQPQHF
DNA: TGTGCCAGCAGTGAAGAGGAGGGGGGCAATCAGCCCCAGCATTTT

D: NA
V: TRBV5-1
J: TRBJ2-7
size: many
CDR3: CASSLQGSYEQYF
DNA: TGTGCCAGCAGCTTACAGGGCTCCTACGAGCAGTACTTC

D: NA
V: TRBV20-1
J: TRBJ1-5
size: many
CDR3: CSARDFQNSNQPQHF
DNA: TGCAGTGCTAGAGATTTCCAGAATAGCAATCAGCCCCAGCATTTT

D: NA
V: TRBV28
J: TRBJ2-2
size: few
CDR3: CASNSQDIGGELFF
DNA: TGTGCCAGCAATAGCCAAGACATTGGGGGGGAGCTGTTTTTT